This record covers a single T cell receptor (beta chain). This record comes from a study of OX40 agonist ivuxolimab in advanced cancers. Per germline, CDR1 ENHRY and CDR2 SYGVKD. V was clipped by 0 bases and J by 3 bases, with 11 bases between them. The CDR3 runs to 15 residues. Some clones are missing from TCRdb's copy, which holds only in-frame ones; the method was immunoSEQ multiplex PCR. The sample has about 55,000 clones, around 88% seen once. The source is an adult with an advanced solid tumor such as melanoma, head and neck, liver or kidney cancer. The chain carries TRBV10-3 and TRBJ1-2, with D tentatively TRBD1 (6 bases). The specimen was CD4+ or CD8+ T cells sorted from blood, collected in a trial of the OX40 agonist ivuxolimab. The CDR3 nucleotides are TGTGCCATCAGTGAGTCGGACAGTTTCTACTATGGCTACACCTTC. Its translation: CAISESDSFYYGYTF.